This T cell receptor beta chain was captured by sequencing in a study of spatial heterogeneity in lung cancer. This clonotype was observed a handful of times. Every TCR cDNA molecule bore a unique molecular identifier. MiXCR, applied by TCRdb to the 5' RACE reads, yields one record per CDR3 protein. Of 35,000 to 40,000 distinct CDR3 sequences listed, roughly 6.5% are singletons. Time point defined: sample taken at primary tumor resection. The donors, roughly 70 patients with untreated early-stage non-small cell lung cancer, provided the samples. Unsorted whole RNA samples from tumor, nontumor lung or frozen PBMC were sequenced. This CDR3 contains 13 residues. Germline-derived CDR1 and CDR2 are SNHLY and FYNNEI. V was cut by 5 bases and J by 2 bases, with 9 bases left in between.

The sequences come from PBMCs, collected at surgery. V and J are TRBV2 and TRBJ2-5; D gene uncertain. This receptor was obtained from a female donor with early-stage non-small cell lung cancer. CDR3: CASSQGRQETQYF. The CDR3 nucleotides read TGTGCCAGCAGTCAAGGACGGCAAGAGACCCAGTACTTC.